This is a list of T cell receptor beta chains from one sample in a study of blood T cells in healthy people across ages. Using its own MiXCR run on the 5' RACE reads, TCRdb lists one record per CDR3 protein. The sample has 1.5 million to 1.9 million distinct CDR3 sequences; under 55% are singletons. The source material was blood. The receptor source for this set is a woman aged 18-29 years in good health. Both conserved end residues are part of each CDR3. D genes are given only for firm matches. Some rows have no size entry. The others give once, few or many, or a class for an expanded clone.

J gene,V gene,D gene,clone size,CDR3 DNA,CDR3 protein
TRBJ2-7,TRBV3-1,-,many,TGTGCCAGCAGCCAACAGGGAAGTTCCTACGAGCAGTACTTC,CASSQQGSSYEQYF
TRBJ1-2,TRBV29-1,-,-,TGCAGCGTTGATAGGGAGGGGCCAGCTAACTATGGCTACACCTTC,CSVDREGPANYGYTF
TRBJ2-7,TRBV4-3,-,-,TGCGCCAGCAGCCAAGAAGGCACAGGGTCGGCTCAGTACTTC,CASSQEGTGSAQYF
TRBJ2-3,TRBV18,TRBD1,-,TGTGCCAGCTCACCACCGGACAGGGGCGGGCCAGATACGCAGTATTTT,CASSPPDRGGPDTQYF
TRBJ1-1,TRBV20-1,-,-,TGCAGTGCTTGGGTGGGATTGAACACTGAAGCTTTCTTT,CSAWVGLNTEAFF
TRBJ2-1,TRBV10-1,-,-,TGCGCCAGCAGTGAGTCGGAGGGTTACAATGAGCAGTTCTTC,CASSESEGYNEQFF
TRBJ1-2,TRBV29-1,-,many,TGCAGCGTTTTTTTCTATGGCTACACCTTC,CSVFFYGYTF
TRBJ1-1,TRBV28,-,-,TGTGCCAGCAGTTTGAGGTTAATGAACACTGAAGCTTTCTTT,CASSLRLMNTEAFF
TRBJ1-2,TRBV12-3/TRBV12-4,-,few,TGTGCCAGCAGCATAGCCCCAGCTTCTAACTATGGCTACACCTTC,CASSIAPASNYGYTF
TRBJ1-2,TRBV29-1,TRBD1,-,TGCAGCGTCAGAACAGGGGCTGGCTACACCTTC,CSVRTGAGYTF
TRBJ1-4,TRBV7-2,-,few,TGTGCCAGCAGCCCCTTCTTAAGGGCCAATGAAAAACTGTTTTTT,CASSPFLRANEKLFF
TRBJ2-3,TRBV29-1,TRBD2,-,TGCAGCGTTGATGGGCGGGGGAGTGGAGATACGCAGTATTTT,CSVDGRGSGDTQYF
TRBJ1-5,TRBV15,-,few,TGTGCCACCAGCAGAGACCGGGACCTTCAGCCCCAGCATTTT,CATSRDRDLQPQHF
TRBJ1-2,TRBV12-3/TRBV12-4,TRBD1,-,TGTGCCAGCAGTTTATCCGGGACAGTAAACTATGGCTACACCTTC,CASSLSGTVNYGYTF
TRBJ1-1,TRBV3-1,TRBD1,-,TGTGCCAGCAGCCCGTGGACAGGGTGGAACACTGAAGCTTTCTTT,CASSPWTGWNTEAFF
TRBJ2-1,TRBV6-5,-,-,TGTGCCAGCAGTTACTCTCTTCCTACCCTGAGGCCAGAGACCCAGTTCTTC,CASSYSLPTLRPETQFF
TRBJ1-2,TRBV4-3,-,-,TGCGCCAGCAGCCAAGGGCCCGGGGCCCTCCCAGGAATCTATGGCTACACCTTC,CASSQGPGALPGIYGYTF
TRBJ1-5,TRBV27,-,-,TGTGCCAGCAGCCCCCAGGGAAAGGGGGTAGGACAGCCCCAGCATTTT,CASSPQGKGVGQPQHF
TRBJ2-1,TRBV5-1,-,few,TGCGCCAGCAGTTCGGACGGGAGCTCCTACAATGAGCAGTTCTTC,CASSSDGSSYNEQFF
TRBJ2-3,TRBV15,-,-,TGTGCCACCAGCAGAGAGTCTGCAGGGTTAAAGGGAGATACGCAGTATTTT,CATSRESAGLKGDTQYF
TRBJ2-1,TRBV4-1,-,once,TGCGCCAGCAGACCAAACGGGGTTTCCTACAATGAGCAGTTCTTC,CASRPNGVSYNEQFF
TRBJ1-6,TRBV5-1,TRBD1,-,TGCGCCAGCAGAATCGGGACAGGGACTAATTCACCCCCCCACTTT,CASRIGTGTNSPPHF
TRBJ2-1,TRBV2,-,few,TGTGCCAGCAGTGACCGCACTAGGGGACCCTACAATGAGCAGTTCTTC,CASSDRTRGPYNEQFF
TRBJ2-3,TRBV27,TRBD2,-,TGTGCCAGCAGTTTATCGGGCGAGCGGGAGGCAGATACGCAGTATTTT,CASSLSGEREADTQYF
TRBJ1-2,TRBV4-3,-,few,TGCGCCAGCAGCCAAGATTTTAGGTTTGGGGGTAGTGGCTACACCTTC,CASSQDFRFGGSGYTF
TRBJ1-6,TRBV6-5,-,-,TGTGCCAGCAGTTACCACAACCCGACAGGATCACCCCTCCACTTT,CASSYHNPTGSPLHF
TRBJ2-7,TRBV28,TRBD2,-,TGTGCCAGCACCTGGACTAGAGGCTACTACGAGCAGTACTTC,CASTWTRGYYEQYF
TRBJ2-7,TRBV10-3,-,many,TGTGCCATCAGTGACCCCGGGTACGAGCAGTACTTC,CAISDPGYEQYF
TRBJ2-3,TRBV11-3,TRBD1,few,TGTGCCAGCAGCTTAGGTACAGGGGGTCATACGCAGTATTTT,CASSLGTGGHTQYF